Each of the 21 T cell receptor beta chains below was sequenced from the same sample in a study of post-analysis software for immune sequencing data. Findings and caveats of the study: Patients carried several TRBV segments more frequently than controls did, and TRBV5-6, TRBV5-1 and TRBV20-1 were among them.

No antigens are known for them. Unique molecular identifiers tagged the TCR beta cDNA libraries. MiXCR was run by TCRdb on the PCR reads, yielding one entry per CDR3 protein. The table has a few hundred thousand distinct CDR3 sequences, under 55% seen once. What was sequenced was blood. These receptors were obtained from a girl aged 5-17 years with multiple sclerosis.

The gene calls are TRBV18 and TRBJ2-1, with no clear D. With 3 bases removed from V and 9 bases from J, the gap between germline ends came to 15 bases. CDR3 length: 14 amino acids. Germline V gene sequence: CDR1 KGHSH, CDR2 LQKENI. The CDR3 nucleotides are TGTGCCAGCTCACCCCCTAGTTCGGCGCGTGAGCAGTTCTTC. Translated: CASSPPSSAREQFF.

The rearrangement joins TRBV5-5 to TRBJ1-5, with a tentative D call TRBD1 (5 bases). Germline loops: CDR1 SGHKS, CDR2 YYEKEE (reference sequence). The CDR3 extends over 18 amino acids. V lost 3 bases to trimming and J lost 1 base, with 20 bases between them. CDR3 in amino acids: CASSSTAWGLGSNQPQHF. Written as DNA, the CDR3 is TGTGCCAGCAGCTCGACCGCATGGGGCCTGGGGAGCAATCAGCCCCAGCATTTT.

This clonotype has just a few counts. The CDR3 region has the DNA TGTGCCACCAGCAGAGTGTCGGTCGGCGGCAATGAGCAGTTCTTC. Amino acid sequence: CATSRVSVGGNEQFF. The V gene is TRBV15, the J gene TRBJ2-1; D ambiguous. The CDR3 spans 15 residues. Looked up from germline, CDR1 is LNHNV and CDR2 is YYDKDF (reference sequence). V lost 1 base to trimming and J lost 6 bases, with 13 bases between them.

The V call is TRBV28, the J call TRBJ2-1, with a possible D match to TRBD2 (6 bases). The CDR3 totals 15 residues. CDR1 and CDR2 from the germline V gene are MDHEN and SYDVKM. With 7 bases removed from V and 7 bases from J, the gap between germline ends came to 20 bases. For the CDR3, the DNA is TGTGCCAGCAACCCAAGCGGGCTAGCTAGGAATGAGCAGTTCTTC. Translating it yields CASNPSGLARNEQFF.

The chain is built from TRBV7-8 and TRBJ2-3; D not certain. The CDR3 has 16 amino acids. Germline-derived CDR1 and CDR2 are SGHVS and FQNEAQ. The V end lost 6 bases, the J end lost 1 base, and 17 bases lay between the germline ends. As DNA, the CDR3 is TGTGCCAGCAGTCTAGAGTGGGCAGGACGCACAGATACGCAGTATTTT. Its translation: CASSLEWAGRTDTQYF.

The chain links TRBV28 to TRBJ2-5; D is unresolved. This CDR3 spans 14 amino acids. In germline, CDR1 is MDHEN, CDR2 SYDVKM. V was cut by 3 bases and J by 5 bases, with 13 bases left in between. The CDR3, as DNA: TGTGCCAGCAGTTTTGGTGATCGGTTGGAGACCCAGTACTTC. Residues: CASSFGDRLETQYF.

Concerning this clonotype itself: At one end the junction does not follow the germline gene, possibly because of a read error. The chain is built from TRBV28 and TRBJ2-1, with D maybe TRBD1 (5 bases). CDR1 is MDHEN and CDR2 is SYDVKM in the germline V gene. CDR3 length equals 14 residues. In DNA form, the CDR3 reads TGTGCCGGCAGTAAGGGGCTAGGTTATAGTGAGCAGTTCTTC. This translates into CAGSKGLGYSEQFF.

The chain carries TRBV7-9 and TRBJ1-2, with D possibly TRBD1 on 5 matching bases. V was trimmed by 4 bases and J by 4 bases, leaving 19 bases between them. CDR1 SEHNR and CDR2 FQNEAQ come from the germline V gene (reference sequence). This CDR3 is 16 amino acids long. This CDR3 reads CASSSDLGGGCYGYTF. As DNA, the CDR3 is TGTGCCAGCAGCTCAGATCTCGGGGGAGGGTGCTATGGCTACACCTTC.

This clonotype showed up just a few times. This chain joins TRBV15 and TRBJ1-2, with TRBD1 as a possible D gene (6 bases). The CDR3 runs to 15 residues. V lost 0 bases to trimming and J lost 8 bases, with 16 bases between them. Looked up from germline, CDR1 is LNHNV and CDR2 is YYDKDF (reference sequence). In nucleotides, the CDR3 is TGTGCCACCAGCAGAGATATAGAGGGACACTCGGGCTACACCTTC. Translated, it gives CATSRDIEGHSGYTF.

The V gene is TRBV29-1, the J gene TRBJ1-5; D is undetermined. Germline-derived CDR1 and CDR2 are SQVTM and ANQGSEA. V lost 7 bases and J 7 bases, leaving 14 bases between the germline ends. The CDR3 length is 12 residues. The CDR3: CSGADVDQPQHF. The CDR3 region has the DNA TGCAGCGGTGCGGATGTGGACCAGCCCCAGCATTTT.

The J gene is TRBJ1-2, the V gene TRBV12-3 or TRBV12-4; D is ambiguous. V was pared by 6 bases and J by 0 bases, with 11 bases between. This CDR3 is 14 amino acids long. This chain's CDR3 is CASSSGLPNYGYTF. The DNA for the CDR3 is TGTGCCAGCAGCTCGGGCCTCCCTAACTATGGCTACACCTTC.

The V call is TRBV28, the J call TRBJ2-7; 9 bases align to TRBD2. Per the germline V gene, CDR1 is MDHEN and CDR2 is SYDVKM. The V gene end was trimmed by 4 bases and the J gene end by 0 bases; junction bases not matched to a gene: 10. The CDR3 runs 17 residues. CDR3 protein: CASSYFPGAGGSYEQYF. The CDR3 nucleotides read TGTGCCAGCAGTTACTTCCCGGGAGCGGGAGGCTCCTACGAGCAGTACTTC. Drawing the rest from reference TRBV28 and TRBJ2-7, the complete variable domain is DVKVTQSSRYLVKRTGEKVFLECVQDMDHENMFWYRQDPGLGLRLIYFSYDVKMKEKGDIPEGYSVSREKKERFSLILESASTNQTSMYLCASSYFPGAGGSYEQYFGPGTRLTVT.

This clonotype came up a few times. The chain carries TRBV9 and TRBJ1-2; TRBD1 matches at 7 bases. Trimming cost V 10 bases and J 4 bases; bases outside gene matches: 16. The germline V gene encodes CDR1 SGDLS and CDR2 YYNGEE. This CDR3 contains 15 residues. CDR3 region: CAGPRGTASFYGYTF. In nucleotides, the CDR3 is TGTGCCGGTCCGAGAGGGACAGCTAGTTTCTATGGCTACACCTTC.

This clonotype was observed a few times. This chain joins TRBV29-1 and TRBJ2-1, with TRBD2 as a possible D gene (5 bases). The germline gives CDR1 SQVTM, CDR2 ANQGSEA. This CDR3 has 14 residues. V was clipped by 4 bases and J by 0 bases, with 10 bases between them. CDR3 residues: CSVGTGSSYNEQFF. CDR3 DNA sequence: TGCAGCGTTGGAACTGGGAGCTCCTACAATGAGCAGTTCTTC.

This clonotype was observed a few times. The chain links TRBV7-8 to TRBJ2-7, with 7 bases that match TRBD1. CDR1 SGHVS and CDR2 FQNEAQ come from the germline V gene. The CDR3 covers 14 residues. The trim removed 5 bases at V and 1 base at J, leaving 5 bases unmatched. This chain's CDR3 is CASSRWDRSYEQYF. CDR3 nucleotide sequence: TGTGCCAGCAGCCGATGGGACAGATCCTACGAGCAGTACTTC.

As concerns this clonotype: At one boundary the junction diverges from the germline segment, which might be a read error. As DNA, the CDR3 is TGTGCCAGCTCACGAACCGGGACAGGGTCAACAGGTACGCAGTATTTT. It yields the protein CASSRTGTGSTGTQYF. The chain joins TRBV18 to TRBJ2-3, with 9 bases identical to TRBD1. Germline V gene lookup returns CDR1 KGHSH and CDR2 LQKENI. The CDR3 is 16 amino acids. Based on the CDR3 plus reference TRBV18 and TRBJ2-3, the full variable domain is NAGVMQNPRHLVRRRGQEARLRCSPMKGHSHVYWYRQLPEEGLKFMVYLQKENIIDESGMPKERFSAEFPKEGPSILRIQQVVRGDSAAYFCASSRTGTGSTGTQYFGPGTRLTVL.

The chain combines TRBV20-1 with TRBJ2-4; 9 positions match TRBD1. The CDR3 contains 14 residues. Germline V gives CDR1 DFQATT, CDR2 SNEGSKA (reference sequence). Trimming took 5 bases from V and 4 from J; bases not matched to a gene: 6. The CDR3 loop is CSASPGQGKNIQYF. For the CDR3, the DNA is TGCAGTGCTTCACCGGGACAGGGAAAAAACATTCAGTACTTC.

The V and J genes are TRBV28 and TRBJ2-5; maybe TRBD2 (6 bases). The CDR3 length is 12 residues. From germline, CDR1 is MDHEN and CDR2 SYDVKM. Trimming removed 6 bases at V and 11 bases at J, with 16 bases between. CDR3 protein: CASRPGLTEQYF. CDR3 coding DNA: TGTGCCAGCAGGCCGGGACTCACTGAGCAGTACTTC.

The chain links TRBV5-1 to TRBJ1-1; no definite D call. This CDR3 is 14 amino acids long. The V gene's germline CDR1 is SGHRS and CDR2 YFSETQ. Trimming removed 7 bases from V and 1 base from J, with 14 bases in between. CDR3 region: CASSLLRGNTEAFF. The CDR3 nucleotides read TGCGCCAGCTCCCTCCTTCGAGGGAACACTGAAGCTTTCTTT.

The gene calls are TRBV7-9 and TRBJ1-1; no firm D call. Trimming cost V 8 bases and J 2 bases, with 15 bases left between them. This CDR3 contains 14 residues. The germline V gene encodes CDR1 SEHNR and CDR2 FQNEAQ (reference sequence). CDR3 DNA sequence: TGTGCCAGCTCCCCACAGTTTGCCAACACTGAAGCTTTCTTT. It translates to CASSPQFANTEAFF.

The V gene is TRBV5-1, the J gene TRBJ2-3, with a possible D match to TRBD2 (6 bases). CDR3 length equals 13 residues. V was clipped by 7 bases and J by 0 bases, with 9 bases between them. Germline loops: CDR1 SGHRS, CDR2 YFSETQ. The CDR3 DNA is TGCGCCAGCTCGAGCGGGAGCACAGATACGCAGTATTTT. Protein sequence: CASSSGSTDTQYF.